Below are 15 T cell receptor beta chains sequenced from a single sample in a study of OX40 agonist ivuxolimab in advanced cancers. The data were produced by immunoSEQ multiplex PCR, yet TCRdb's version contains in-frame clones alone and is incomplete. The table records tens of thousands of clones, about 83% of them present only once. The sequencing used CD4+ or CD8+ T cells sorted from blood, collected in a trial of the OX40 agonist ivuxolimab. The receptors come from an adult with an advanced solid tumor such as melanoma, head and neck, liver or kidney cancer.

This rearrangement joins TRBV5-4 to TRBJ2-5; 12 nucleotides match TRBD2. Germline CDR1 is SGHNT and CDR2 is YYREEE (reference sequence). The V gene end was trimmed by 3 bases and the J gene end by 0 bases; junction bases not matched to a gene: 3. The CDR3 runs to 16 residues. The CDR3 DNA follows: TGTGCCAGCAGCTCCGGGACTAGCGGGCACCAAGAGACCCAGTACTTC. Protein sequence: CASSSGTSGHQETQYF.

V usage is TRBV6-6 and J usage is TRBJ1-4; 10 positions agree with TRBD1. CDR3 length: 14 amino acids. Trimming took 6 bases from V and 4 from J; bases not matched to a gene: 2. Looked up from germline, CDR1 is MNHNY and CDR2 is SVGAGI (reference sequence). This CDR3 is CASRRTGGNEKLFF. DNA of the CDR3: TGTGCCAGCAGGAGGACAGGGGGTAATGAAAAACTGTTTTTT.

This clone was picked up one time. The chain uses TRBV12-2 and TRBJ1-6. TRBV12-2 corresponds to a pseudogene. This CDR3 spans 16 amino acids. The CDR3, as DNA: TGTGCAAGTCGCTTAACCGGGAGCTACTATAATTCACCCCTCCACTTT. Translated, it gives CASRLTGSYYNSPLHF.

This sequence joins TRBV19 and TRBJ1-1; weak D call: TRBD1 (5 bases). Deletions cut 4 bases from V and 4 bases from J, with 13 bases between. CDR1 and CDR2 from the germline V gene are LNHDA and SQIVND (reference sequence). The CDR3 loop spans 14 amino acids. CDR3 amino acids: CASSNAVRVTEAFF. CDR3 bases: TGTGCCAGTAGTAATGCAGTCAGGGTCACTGAAGCTTTCTTT.

The chain employs TRBV5-1 and TRBJ1-2, with 12 bases matching TRBD1. The junction had 9 bases not matched to a gene; V was cut back by 4 bases and J by 5 bases. This CDR3 comprises 16 residues. Per the germline V gene, CDR1 is SGHRS and CDR2 is YFSETQ. CDR3 sequence (DNA): TGCGCCAGCAGCAGCGGGACAGGGGGCGCGAGGTATGGCTACACCTTC. Translating it yields CASSSGTGGARYGYTF.

CDR3 residues: CASRQQGSPQETQYF. The CDR3 region has the DNA TGCGCCAGCAGGCAACAGGGGTCTCCTCAAGAGACCCAGTACTTC. The V and J genes are TRBV10-2 and TRBJ2-5; 7 bases agree with TRBD1. CDR1 and CDR2 from the germline V gene are WSHSY and SAAADI. The CDR3 has 15 amino acids. V shed 6 bases and J 2 bases; nucleotides not matched to a gene: 9.

As to this clone: One junction end disagrees with the germline gene, perhaps due to a read error. The V and J genes are TRBV5-1 and TRBJ2-2; D uncertain. Looked up from germline, CDR1 is SGHRS and CDR2 is YFSETQ. This CDR3 is built from 15 residues. CDR3 DNA: TGTGCCAGCAGCTTCCGATCGGCGAACACCGGGGAGCTGTTTTTT. Its translation is CASSFRSANTGELFF.

The rearrangement uses TRBV7-9 and TRBJ2-1; no clear D gene. The germline gives CDR1 SEHNR, CDR2 FQNEAQ (reference sequence). V was clipped by 3 bases and J by 2 bases, with 8 bases between them. The CDR3 length is 14 residues. DNA of the CDR3: TGTGCCAGCAGCTTTACAGTTACCTACAATGAGCAGTTCTTC. It is translated as CASSFTVTYNEQFF.

CDR3 sequence: CASSDGLGHSYNEQFF. In nucleotides, the CDR3 is TGTGCCAGCAGTGACGGGCTGGGTCATTCTTACAATGAGCAGTTCTTC. The chain joins TRBV6-1 to TRBJ2-1; D unclear. Trimming left V 3 bases short and J 4 bases short, with 16 bases between. CDR1 MNHNS and CDR2 SASEGT come from the germline V gene. The CDR3 extends over 16 amino acids.

The chain couples TRBV10-1 to TRBJ2-3, with 9 bases lining up with TRBD2. The CDR3 is 17 residues long. The germline gives CDR1 WNHNN, CDR2 SYGVQD (reference sequence). The trim removed 0 bases at V and 3 bases at J, leaving 7 bases unmatched. The CDR3 DNA follows: TGCGCCAGCAGTGAGTCAATAGCGGGAGAGAATACAGATACGCAGTATTTT. Translated: CASSESIAGENTDTQYF.

This chain connects TRBV5-1 to TRBJ2-1; D is perhaps TRBD2 (5 bases). The germline CDR1 and CDR2 sequences are SGHRS and YFSETQ. V was shortened by 0 bases and J by 10 bases, with 11 bases between the two germline ends. The CDR3 has 13 amino acids. Here the CDR3 DNA reads TGCGCCAGCAGCTTGGCCGAGGGATTAGAGCAGTTCTTC. It translates to CASSLAEGLEQFF. Supplemented by reference TRBV5-1 and TRBJ2-1, the full variable domain reads KAGVTQTPRYLIKTRGQQVTLSCSPISGHRSVSWYQQTPGQGLQFLFEYFSETQRNKGNFPGRFSGRQFSNSRSEMNVSTLELGDSALYLCASSLAEGLEQFFGPGTRLTVL.

This clone was seen a single time. V and J are TRBV4-1 and TRBJ2-1; a weak D match, TRBD2 (7 bases). Germline V gene lookup returns CDR1 MGHRA and CDR2 YSYEKL. Trimming shortened V by 0 bases and J by 0 bases, and 12 bases separated the two germline ends. The CDR3 contains 17 residues. CDR3 coding DNA: TGCGCCAGCAGCCAAGAGGGAGGGGGGAGCTCCTACAATGAGCAGTTCTTC. This encodes CASSQEGGGSSYNEQFF.

The J gene is TRBJ2-5, the V gene TRBV9; possible D gene TRBD1, 7 bases. Germline V CDR1 and CDR2: SGDLS, YYNGEE. This CDR3 is 16 amino acids long. Trimming cost V 0 bases and J 5 bases, with 17 bases left between them. CDR3 in DNA: TGTGCCAGCAGCGTAGGGAGGCAGGGGGGTCAGGAGACCCAGTACTTC. Its protein is CASSVGRQGGQETQYF.

The chain has TRBV28 and TRBJ1-5; 7 bases map to TRBD1. V gave up 5 bases and J gave up 9 bases; unmatched junction bases: 13. Germline CDR1 is MDHEN and CDR2 is SYDVKM. The CDR3 length is 15 residues. This CDR3 reads CASSTPRGTVLPQHF. Here the CDR3 DNA reads TGTGCCAGCAGTACGCCCCGGGGGACAGTTTTGCCCCAGCATTTT.

The chain combines TRBV2 with TRBJ1-1; maybe TRBD1 (6 bases). The CDR3 has 13 amino acids. Trimming took 3 bases from V and 3 from J, leaving 8 bases between them. Germline V gene sequence: CDR1 SNHLY, CDR2 FYNNEI. This chain's CDR3 is CASSEDRDTEAFF. CDR3 bases: TGTGCCAGCAGTGAGGACAGAGACACTGAAGCTTTCTTT.